Listed below are T cell receptor beta chains from one sample, sequenced in a study of metastatic and nonmetastatic thyroid tumors. TCRdb re-called the PCR reads through MiXCR. The sample lists about 17,000 clones, about 15% occurring once. Material for sequencing was blood. Source of these receptors: a male donor with papillary thyroid cancer or a benign thyroid nodule (not recorded which). Some clones in this sample may be carry-over from other donors' samples. Both conserved end residues are part of each CDR3. The order of the fields is clone size, D gene, J gene, V gene, CDR3 DNA, CDR3 protein. The D gene is left open where the match is weak. Clone sizes are given selectively: once, few, many, or a class where the clone is expanded.

clone_size: many
d_call: NA
j_call: TRBJ1-3
v_call: TRBV9
cdr3_nt: TGTGCCAGCAGCGCCGGCGTTGCGGGTGGAAACACCATATATTTT
cdr3_aa: CASSAGVAGGNTIYF

clone_size: many
d_call: NA
j_call: TRBJ2-2
v_call: TRBV7-8
cdr3_nt: TGTGCCAGCAGTTCTTCAGGGTCAGGAACCGGGGAGCTGTTTTTT
cdr3_aa: CASSSSGSGTGELFF

clone_size: medium-sized
d_call: NA
j_call: TRBJ2-7
v_call: TRBV11-2
cdr3_nt: TGTGCCAGCAGCTCGGCCCGCAGGGTTTCCTACGAGCAGTACTTC
cdr3_aa: CASSSARRVSYEQYF

clone_size: NA
d_call: NA
j_call: TRBJ2-2
v_call: TRBV27
cdr3_nt: TGTGCCAGCAGTTTATTTTATACCGGGCAGCTGTTTTTT
cdr3_aa: CASSLFYTGQLFF

clone_size: many
d_call: NA
j_call: TRBJ2-3
v_call: TRBV3-1
cdr3_nt: TGTGCCAGCAGCCAAACCACAGATACGCAGTATTTT
cdr3_aa: CASSQTTDTQYF

clone_size: many
d_call: NA
j_call: TRBJ2-7
v_call: TRBV5-6
cdr3_nt: TGTGCCAGCAGCAGGGACTCCTACGAGCAGTACTTC
cdr3_aa: CASSRDSYEQYF

clone_size: many
d_call: NA
j_call: TRBJ1-5
v_call: TRBV18
cdr3_nt: TGTGCCAGCTCAGCCGACAGCCGCAATCAGCCCCAGCATTTT
cdr3_aa: CASSADSRNQPQHF

clone_size: many
d_call: NA
j_call: TRBJ2-5
v_call: TRBV27
cdr3_nt: TGTGCCAGCAGCCAGGGGGGGGGGCCCCAGTACTTC
cdr3_aa: CASSQGGGPQYF

clone_size: many
d_call: TRBD1
j_call: TRBJ1-3
v_call: TRBV19
cdr3_nt: TGTGCCACAAGGGACAGCACCTCCTCTGGAAACACCATATATTTT
cdr3_aa: CATRDSTSSGNTIYF

clone_size: many
d_call: NA
j_call: TRBJ2-1
v_call: TRBV12-3/TRBV12-4
cdr3_nt: TGTGCCAGCAGACTGGAGGAAAGTGAGCAGTTCTTC
cdr3_aa: CASRLEESEQFF

clone_size: many
d_call: TRBD1
j_call: TRBJ2-5
v_call: TRBV24-1
cdr3_nt: TGTGCCACCAGTGCCCCGGGACAGGGTCTCCAAGAGACCCAGTACTTC
cdr3_aa: CATSAPGQGLQETQYF

clone_size: few
d_call: NA
j_call: TRBJ2-7
v_call: TRBV6-2/TRBV6-3
cdr3_nt: TGTGCCAGCAGTTACCCGGACCCCTACGAGCAGTACTTC
cdr3_aa: CASSYPDPYEQYF

clone_size: NA
d_call: TRBD2
j_call: TRBJ2-5
v_call: TRBV4-2
cdr3_nt: TGTGCCAGCAGCCAAGAACTAGCGGGAGGAAGGTCACAAGAGACCCAGTACTTT
cdr3_aa: CASSQELAGGRSQETQYF

clone_size: medium-sized
d_call: NA
j_call: TRBJ2-7
v_call: TRBV3-1
cdr3_nt: TGTGCCAGCAGCCAAAGGCGGACTCACGGGGACACTTACGAGCAGTACTTC
cdr3_aa: CASSQRRTHGDTYEQYF

clone_size: many
d_call: NA
j_call: TRBJ2-1
v_call: TRBV7-8
cdr3_nt: TGTGCCAGCAGCTTAGTTGGGAATGAGCAGTTCTTC
cdr3_aa: CASSLVGNEQFF

clone_size: medium-sized
d_call: NA
j_call: TRBJ2-3
v_call: TRBV28
cdr3_nt: TGTGCCAGCAGGAGGCAGGGTACAGATACGCAGTATTTT
cdr3_aa: CASRRQGTDTQYF

clone_size: NA
d_call: TRBD1
j_call: TRBJ2-2
v_call: TRBV11-2
cdr3_nt: TGTGCCAGCAGCTCCGACAGGGGCGGTTCCACCGTGGAGCTGTTTTTT
cdr3_aa: CASSSDRGGSTVELFF

clone_size: NA
d_call: NA
j_call: TRBJ2-1
v_call: TRBV11-1
cdr3_nt: TGTGCCAGCAGCCCTACTCCCCAAGGGCGCAATGAGCAGTTCTTC
cdr3_aa: CASSPTPQGRNEQFF